This T cell receptor beta chain is drawn from a study of blood T cell repertoires in COVID-19. Concerning this clone: Other DNA sequences in this specimen translate into the identical CDR3.

As processed by the authors: How many nucleated cells were present was estimated from reference gene primer amplification. Method: immunoSEQ multiplex PCR; TCRdb's copy keeps in-frame clones and lacks some. V and J calls plus clone size are reproduced from that table; the DNA served to infer D and trimming. Among around 310,000 clones listed, over 70% were seen once. Trimming removed 0 bases from V and 7 bases from J, with 8 bases in between. The CDR3 has 12 residues. The germline V gene encodes CDR1 SGDLS and CDR2 YYNGEE. The clonotype was recovered from a man aged 25-45 years who had recovered from COVID-19. The specimen sequenced was PBMCs or T cells enriched from blood (not recorded which). V is TRBV9 and J is TRBJ2-7; D might be TRBD2 (5 bases). CDR3 protein: CASSVGPGEQYF. In DNA form, the CDR3 reads TGTGCCAGCAGCGTAGGTCCGGGGGAGCAGTACTTC.